This T cell receptor beta chain originates from a study of cytomegalovirus exposure and HLA in healthy donors. This clone was picked up a small number of times. Its specificity is not known. General study points: It was approximately 150 TCR beta chains that were listed as cytomegalovirus-associated. Upon later analysis, HLA-associated TCR beta chains proved more clonally expanded than other, equally common chains.

The primer mix had 60 Vbeta and 13 Jbeta primers. The table came from immunoSEQ multiplex PCR; TCRdb's copy has only in-frame clones and leaves some out. The table has some 91,000 clones, over 75% seen once. Trimming at V came to 2 bases and at J to 6 bases, leaving 3 bases not matched to a gene. Germline V gene data show CDR1 as SGHRS and CDR2 as YFSETQ. The CDR3 is 13 residues long. The sequencing sample was made of PBMCs. The rearrangement uses TRBV5-1 and TRBJ2-3; 7 bases are shared with TRBD1. The clonotype comes from a man aged 40-49 years in good health and CMV-seronegative. DNA for the CDR3: TGCGCCAGCAGCTTAGACAGGGCTGATACGCAGTATTTT. Its translation is CASSLDRADTQYF.